The 26 T cell receptor beta chains below all came from one sample that was sequenced in a study of response to subunit inactivated influenza vaccine. TCRdb re-called the RT-PCR reads with MiXCR, one entry per CDR3 protein. The table shows 600,000 to 850,000 distinct CDR3 sequences, with approximately 15% occurring only once. Specimen: PBMCs from blood, collected about 14 days before vaccination. These receptors were collected from a man in his forties or fifties who received an inactivated influenza vaccine.

This clonotype was found many times. The rearrangement links TRBV7-2 to TRBJ2-7, with D possibly TRBD1 on 6 matching bases. Trimming removed 0 bases from V and 0 bases from J, with 21 bases in between. The germline gives CDR1 SGHTA, CDR2 FQGNSA. This CDR3 is built from 19 residues. The chain's CDR3 is CASSLAEGVRGQFSYEQYF. As DNA, the CDR3 is TGTGCCAGCAGCTTAGCGGAAGGGGTGAGAGGACAGTTCTCCTACGAGCAGTACTTC.

This clonotype was seen a handful of times. The chain links TRBV14 to TRBJ2-5, with a possible D match to TRBD2 (5 bases). Trimming took off 1 base at V and 5 bases at J, with 11 bases between the two ends. The length of the CDR3 is 14 residues. Germline V lookup: CDR1 SGHDN, CDR2 FVKESK. CDR3 region: CASSQVIARETQYF. The DNA of the CDR3 is TGTGCCAGCAGCCAAGTTATAGCGCGGGAGACCCAGTACTTC.

At least ten counts were recorded for this clonotype. V is TRBV29-1 and J is TRBJ2-5; no reliable D call. Germline V gene sequence: CDR1 SQVTM, CDR2 ANQGSEA. Trimming removed 4 bases from V and 2 bases from J, with 5 bases in between. CDR3 length: 11 amino acids. The CDR3 sequence: CSVGWQETQYF. CDR3 DNA: TGCAGCGTTGGATGGCAAGAGACCCAGTACTTC.

V gene TRBV7-2 combines with J gene TRBJ2-2; 10 nucleotides align to TRBD1. This CDR3 spans 17 amino acids. V lost 4 bases to trimming and J lost 5 bases; unmatched junction nucleotides: 10. Germline CDR1 and CDR2: SGHTA and FQGNSA. The CDR3: CASSSQTGGARTGELFF. The CDR3 nucleotides are TGTGCCAGCAGCTCACAGACAGGGGGCGCGAGAACCGGGGAGCTGTTTTTT. The variable domain in full, with the rest retrieved from reference TRBV7-2 and TRBJ2-2, is GAGVSQSPSNKVTEKGKDVELRCDPISGHTALYWYRQSLGQGLEFLIYFQGNSAPDKSGLPSDRFSAERTGGSVSTLTIQRTQQEDSAVYLCASSSQTGGARTGELFFGEGSRLTVL.

This clonotype was seen more than once but under ten times. This chain links TRBV20-1 with TRBJ1-2; no clear D gene. CDR3 size: 13 residues. Germline-derived CDR1 and CDR2 are DFQATT and SNEGSKA (reference sequence). Trimming removed 6 bases at V and 0 bases at J, with 11 bases between. The CDR3 here is CSARLQSNYGYTF. The CDR3 DNA sequence: TGCAGTGCAAGACTGCAGTCTAACTATGGCTACACCTTC.

The chain employs TRBV5-6 and TRBJ1-1, with a tentative D call TRBD1 (6 bases). CDR1 SGHDT and CDR2 YYEEEE come from the germline V gene. This CDR3 has 15 amino acids. V lost 1 base to trimming and J lost 1 base, with 11 bases between them. CDR3 DNA sequence: TGTGCCAGCAGCTTGCTAGACAGGACGAACACTGAAGCTTTCTTT. It translates to CASSLLDRTNTEAFF. The complete variable domain, with remaining parts taken from reference TRBV5-6 and TRBJ1-1, reads DAGVTQSPTHLIKTRGQQVTLRCSPKSGHDTVSWYQQALGQGPQFIFQYYEEEERQRGNFPDRFSGHQFPNYSSELNVNALLLGDSALYLCASSLLDRTNTEAFFGQGTRLTVV.

This clonotype was seen a handful of times. CDR3 in DNA: TGTGCCACCAGCAGAGTGACAGGGGGCAACTACGAGCAGTACTTC. Translating gives CATSRVTGGNYEQYF. The V gene is TRBV15, the J gene TRBJ2-7, with 10 bases lining up with TRBD1. V dropped 1 base and J dropped 3; count of bases not matched to a gene: 3. This CDR3 spans 15 amino acids. In germline, CDR1 is LNHNV, CDR2 YYDKDF (reference sequence).

This clonotype was found a few times. The chain joins TRBV7-3 to TRBJ2-4; possible D gene TRBD2, 6 bases. Germline V gives CDR1 SGHTA, CDR2 FQGTGA. Trimming cost V 3 bases and J 6 bases, with 15 bases left between them. The CDR3 spans 15 residues. The CDR3 nucleotides are TGTGCCAGCAGCTTGGCTCGGGGGAGCGGAAACATTCAGTACTTC. Protein product: CASSLARGSGNIQYF.

As regards this clonotype: A much larger clone lies a single base off, so this may be a read error. The rearrangement links TRBV12-3 or TRBV12-4 to TRBJ2-7, with unresolved D. The CDR3 has 11 residues. This chain's CDR3 is CSSSKSYEQYF. The CDR3 coding sequence is TGTTCCAGCAGTAAATCCTACGAGCAGTACTTC.

The sample holds one count of this clonotype. V is TRBV27 and J is TRBJ2-5, with TRBD2 identical over 7 bases. J lost 7 bases, V lost 2 bases, and 4 bases had no gene match. CDR1 MNHEY and CDR2 SMNVEV come from the germline V gene (reference sequence). This CDR3 is 13 amino acids long. CDR3 sequence (DNA): TGTGCCAGCAGTTTAGCGGGAGAGCCGACCCAGTACTTC. This translates into CASSLAGEPTQYF.

This clonotype was counted a few times. The gene calls are TRBV10-3 and TRBJ2-5; 7 bases map to TRBD1. The CDR3 length is 13 residues. CDR1 is ENHRY and CDR2 is SYGVKD in the germline V gene. The trim removed 5 bases at V and 3 bases at J, leaving 3 bases unmatched. The CDR3 is CAISPGTEETQYF. CDR3 DNA: TGTGCCATCAGTCCCGGGACAGAAGAGACCCAGTACTTC.

This clonotype turned up a few times. The chain joins TRBV6-1 to TRBJ2-2, with 11 bases fitting TRBD2. The CDR3 is 15 amino acids. The V gene end was trimmed by 5 bases and the J gene end by 5 bases; junction bases not matched to a gene: 4. The V gene's germline CDR1 is MNHNS and CDR2 SASEGT. CDR3 in amino acids: CASSRLAGYTGELFF. CDR3 in DNA: TGTGCCAGCAGTCGACTAGCGGGATATACCGGGGAGCTGTTTTTT.

The chain links TRBV20-1 to TRBJ2-3; 10 nucleotides agree with TRBD2. With V trimmed by 3 bases and J by 4 bases, 4 bases remained unmatched. The CDR3 sequence is 14 residues long. CDR1 and CDR2 (germline): DFQATT, SNEGSKA (reference sequence). The CDR3 sequence: CSASVLAGADTQYF. In DNA form, the CDR3 reads TGCAGTGCTAGTGTCCTAGCGGGGGCAGATACGCAGTATTTT.

This clonotype occurred a few times. The rearrangement joins TRBV7-9 to TRBJ2-4; TRBD2 agrees at 7 bases. CDR1 and CDR2 from the germline V gene are SEHNR and FQNEAQ (reference sequence). The CDR3 is 13 residues long. V dropped 5 bases and J dropped 6; count of bases not matched to a gene: 4. The DNA for the CDR3 is TGTGCCAGCAGCCGTGGGGGGGGAAACATTCAGTACTTC. Translation: CASSRGGGNIQYF.

CDR3 sequence reads: CASSHPNENIQYF. The CDR3 nucleotides read TGTGCCAGCAGTCATCCTAATGAAAACATTCAGTACTTC. The chain employs TRBV28 and TRBJ2-4, with no clear D. Germline V gene lookup returns CDR1 MDHEN and CDR2 SYDVKM. V lost 5 bases and J 5 bases, leaving 10 bases between the germline ends. CDR3 length: 13 residues.

This clonotype was detected ten times or more. The CDR3 DNA is TGTGCCAGCAGCTTAAGTAATAGCAATCAGCCCCAGCATTTT. Protein sequence: CASSLSNSNQPQHF. This sequence joins TRBV7-6 and TRBJ1-5, with unresolved D. Trimming removed 2 bases from V and 0 bases from J, with 5 bases in between. The germline V gene has CDR1 SGHVS and CDR2 FNYEAQ. The CDR3 is made up of 14 amino acids.

This chain links TRBV4-2 with TRBJ2-1, with a tentative D call TRBD1 (5 bases). The ends were cut back, 0 bases at V and 8 bases at J, with 8 bases in the middle. The CDR3 totals 13 residues. Germline V gene lookup returns CDR1 LGHNA and CDR2 YNFKEQ. The CDR3 DNA follows: TGTGCCAGCAGCCAAGATAAGGGGTATGAGCAGTTCTTC. The encoded protein is CASSQDKGYEQFF.

There are a few counts of this clonotype. J is TRBJ2-4 and V is TRBV29-1; D remains unclear. Trimming cost V 2 bases and J 8 bases, with 10 bases left between them. The CDR3 totals 12 residues. Germline V gene lookup returns CDR1 SQVTM and CDR2 ANQGSEA. DNA of the CDR3: TGCAGCGTTGAAACCTCTCGGGACATTCAGTACTTC. Translating gives CSVETSRDIQYF. Combining the CDR3 with reference TRBV29-1 and TRBJ2-4 gives the whole variable domain SAVISQKPSRDICQRGTSLTIQCQVDSQVTMMFWYRQQPGQSLTLIATANQGSEATYESGFVIDKFPISRPNLTFSTLTVSNMSPEDSSIYLCSVETSRDIQYFGAGTRLSVL.

This clonotype was seen a few times. The CDR3 coding sequence is TGTGCCAGCAGCCGGGGATGGAACCTAGGGCCCCAGCATTTT. This sequence encodes CASSRGWNLGPQHF. The chain carries TRBV7-2 and TRBJ1-5; D is uncertain. The germline V gene encodes CDR1 SGHTA and CDR2 FQGNSA. This CDR3 spans 14 amino acids. V was shortened by 5 bases and J by 9 bases, with 17 bases between the two germline ends. Full variable domain (remainder filled in from reference TRBV7-2 and TRBJ1-5): GAGVSQSPSNKVTEKGKDVELRCDPISGHTALYWYRQSLGQGLEFLIYFQGNSAPDKSGLPSDRFSAERTGGSVSTLTIQRTQQEDSAVYLCASSRGWNLGPQHFGDGTRLSIL.

The table lists this clonotype with a few counts. The V gene is TRBV12-3 or TRBV12-4, the J gene TRBJ2-5, with TRBD2 matching 7 bases. The V and J ends lost 6 bases and 0 bases, in that order; junction bases with no gene match: 10. The CDR3 totals 16 residues. In DNA, the CDR3 is TGTGCCAGCAGCCCCCCAGGGCTAGCGGACCAAGAGACCCAGTACTTC. Translated, it gives CASSPPGLADQETQYF.

The V gene is TRBV12-3 or TRBV12-4, the J gene TRBJ2-6; unclear D gene. This CDR3 contains 14 residues. V was shortened by 10 bases and J by 1 base, with 11 bases between the two germline ends. As DNA, the CDR3 is TGTGCCACTAACGGCCATTCTGGGGCCAACGTCCTGACTTTC. The encoded protein is CATNGHSGANVLTF.

The chain joins TRBV6-6 to TRBJ2-5; D perhaps matches TRBD1 (5 bases). Trimming pared 8 bases from V and 1 base from J, leaving 8 bases between. This CDR3 region has 12 residues. Germline values: CDR1 MNHNY, CDR2 SVGAGI (reference sequence). In nucleotides, the CDR3 is TGTGCCAGCCAGGGTTTCCAAGAGACCCAGTACTTC. Translating it yields CASQGFQETQYF.

This chain uses TRBV6-2 or TRBV6-3 with TRBJ2-7; D assignment may be TRBD1 or TRBD2 (5 bases each). This CDR3 region has 14 residues. The V gene's germline CDR1 is MNHEY and CDR2 SVGEGT. V lost 8 bases, J lost 2 bases, and 16 bases lay in between. The CDR3 DNA reads TGTGCCAGCGGGACCGGACCCAGCGCCTACGAGCAGTACTTC. Its protein product is CASGTGPSAYEQYF.

The genes are TRBV5-1 and TRBJ2-3, with 10 nucleotides matching TRBD2. Trimming cost V 5 bases and J 5 bases; bases outside gene matches: 8. The germline V gene encodes CDR1 SGHRS and CDR2 YFSETQ. This CDR3 contains 15 residues. CDR3 in amino acids: CASSFGTSAVDTQYF. CDR3 nucleotides: TGCGCCAGCAGTTTCGGGACTAGCGCAGTAGATACGCAGTATTTT.

This chain links TRBV5-1 with TRBJ2-3, with 9 bases matching TRBD2. Germline CDR1 reads SGHRS; CDR2 reads YFSETQ. V trimming: 0 bases; J trimming: 1 base; junction bases outside the gene matches: 3. CDR3 length: 16 amino acids. The CDR3 DNA sequence: TGCGCCAGCAGCTTGGCCCCTAGCGGGGGCACAGATACGCAGTATTTT. It encodes CASSLAPSGGTDTQYF.

There are a few counts of this clonotype. The J gene is TRBJ2-5, the V gene TRBV6-2 or TRBV6-3; maybe TRBD1 (6 bases). V lost 6 bases, J lost 5 bases, and 19 bases lay in between. The germline V gene encodes CDR1 MNHEY and CDR2 SVGEGT. The CDR3 is made up of 15 amino acids. CDR3 region: CASREPGHLGETQYF. For the CDR3, the DNA is TGTGCCAGCAGGGAGCCGGGACACCTAGGGGAGACCCAGTACTTC.